The 5 T cell receptor beta chains below were found in one sample sequenced in a study of OX40 agonist ivuxolimab in advanced cancers. Libraries were prepared by immunoSEQ multiplex PCR; TCRdb keeps only in-frame clonotypes and omits some of them. Counted here are 90,000 to 100,000 clones, roughly nine tenths occurring once; the ten biggest clones make up around 2.7%. Specimen: CD4+ or CD8+ T cells sorted from blood, collected in a trial of the OX40 agonist ivuxolimab. Every receptor here comes from an adult with an advanced solid tumor such as melanoma, head and neck, liver or kidney cancer.

The chain couples TRBV4-1 to TRBJ1-4; D remains unclear. The CDR3 sequence is 16 residues long. The germline V gene encodes CDR1 MGHRA and CDR2 YSYEKL. Trimming took off 0 bases at V and 2 bases at J, with 10 bases between the two ends. The CDR3 sequence: CASSQDVSGTNEKLFF. CDR3 sequence (DNA): TGCGCCAGCAGCCAAGATGTAAGTGGGACTAATGAAAAACTGTTTTTT.

The CDR3: CASSGTGTAGEQYF. The CDR3 nucleotides are TGTGCCAGCAGCGGGACCGGTACAGCAGGCGAGCAGTACTTC. The chain carries TRBV9 and TRBJ2-7; D unresolved. CDR1 and CDR2 from the germline V gene are SGDLS and YYNGEE. The germline V and J ends were trimmed by 3 bases and 6 bases, with 16 bases remaining between them. This CDR3 comprises 14 residues.

The chain recombines TRBV6-1 with TRBJ1-1; D ambiguous. Trimming stripped 2 bases from V and 1 base from J, with 5 bases between. Germline V gene data show CDR1 as MNHNS and CDR2 as SASEGT. This CDR3 spans 13 amino acids. DNA of the CDR3: TGTGCCAGCAGTGAAATTAAGAACACTGAAGCTTTCTTT. As protein: CASSEIKNTEAFF.

The chain carries TRBV28 and TRBJ2-3; TRBD2 matches at 8 bases. Trimming took 7 bases from V and 5 from J; bases not matched to a gene: 17. The CDR3 length is 17 residues. Germline loops: CDR1 MDHEN, CDR2 SYDVKM. This chain's CDR3 is CASTLGIRTSRGDTQYF. CDR3 in DNA: TGTGCCAGCACTCTAGGTATCCGGACTAGCAGGGGAGATACGCAGTATTTT.

This sequence joins TRBV2 and TRBJ2-3, with unresolved D. The V and J ends lost 3 bases and 6 bases respectively, with 13 bases between them. Germline lookup yields CDR1 SNHLY and CDR2 FYNNEI. CDR3 length: 14 residues. The CDR3 protein is CASSDWAAPDTQYF. CDR3 bases: TGTGCCAGCAGTGATTGGGCCGCCCCGGATACGCAGTATTTT.